Listed here are 24 T cell receptor beta chains from one sample, sequenced in a study of spatial heterogeneity in lung cancer (dated by TCRdb to between 2017 and 2020). The study at large found these results: A correlation was observed between the number of expanded intratumoral alpha and beta TCRs and the tumor nonsynonymous mutation count.

Antigens of these TCRs are unknown. The sample's time point label, decoded: sample taken at primary tumor resection. Library prep was done by 5' RACE. The run used a NextSeq 500. The public sequencing data were trimmed at Q25 with fastp and processed into clonotypes with MiXCR by TCRdb, which kept only in-frame beta chains. Under each unique CDR3 protein, matching rows form one entry showing the most common genes and DNA. This sample holds fewer than 15,000 distinct CDR3 sequences; less than 6.5% were observed only once. The top ten clonotypes cover roughly 10% of the sample. The sequencing used lung tumor tissue, collected at surgery. All receptors come from a female donor with early-stage non-small cell lung cancer.

This clonotype was observed many times. This beta chain is an unintended read in a library built for alpha chains; its size means little. This chain connects TRBV18 to TRBJ2-2, with D perhaps matching TRBD2 (5 bases). Germline V lookup: CDR1 KGHSH, CDR2 LQKENI. CDR3 length equals 16 residues. Trimming removed 2 bases from V and 6 bases from J, with 16 bases in between. The CDR3 is CASSPFGVLESGELFF. DNA for the CDR3: TGTGCCAGCTCACCATTTGGCGTACTAGAGTCCGGGGAGCTGTTTTTT.

This clonotype was detected many times. This beta chain turned up in a library designed for alpha chains; as an off-target read, its abundance says little. The chain links TRBV3-1 to TRBJ1-3; D uncertain. This CDR3 is built from 15 residues. Germline V gene data show CDR1 as LGHDT and CDR2 as YNNKEL (reference sequence). Between the trimmed V and J ends, which lost 4 bases and 2 bases, there was a span of 12 bases. The CDR3 spells CASSPQSWAGNTIYF. The CDR3 nucleotides read TGTGCCAGCAGCCCGCAGTCATGGGCTGGAAACACCATATATTTT.

This clonotype has a handful of counts. This beta chain came through as a stray read in a library set up for alpha chains, and its size says little. The V and J genes are TRBV30 and TRBJ1-2; 7 positions agree with TRBD1. Per the germline V gene, CDR1 is GTSNPN and CDR2 is SVGIG (reference sequence). Germline trimming cut 3 bases from V and 4 bases from J; bases unmatched to any gene: 5. The CDR3 length is 13 residues. The CDR3, as DNA: TGTGCCTGGAGGGGACAGTCGAGCTATGGCTACACCTTC. Amino acids: CAWRGQSSYGYTF.

By sample fraction, this clonotype is medium-sized. This beta chain lies outside the target of a library built for alpha chains; its clone size means little. The gene calls are TRBV10-3 and TRBJ1-3, with D unclear. The V and J ends lost 4 bases and 2 bases respectively, with 21 bases between them. Per germline, CDR1 ENHRY and CDR2 SYGVKD. There are 18 residues in the CDR3. For the CDR3, the DNA is TGTGCCATCAGTGGCCTGGGCTCGGTAGTTCCTACTGGAAACACCATATATTTT. Its translation: CAISGLGSVVPTGNTIYF.

This clonotype was detected many times. Since the library was made to target alpha chains, this beta chain is a stray read and its abundance is not meaningful. V and J are TRBV12-3 or TRBV12-4 and TRBJ2-3; D is ambiguous. The CDR3 totals 15 residues. V was pared by 5 bases and J by 2 bases, with 14 bases between. CDR3 nucleotide sequence: TGTGCCAGCAGTCCCCGCTGGCCCTTCACAGATACGCAGTATTTT. Its protein product is CASSPRWPFTDTQYF.

There are many counts of this clonotype. The size of this beta chain means little, since it is a stray read in a library made for alpha chains. The V call is TRBV7-2, the J call TRBJ2-7; D is perhaps TRBD2 (6 bases). The CDR3 has 12 amino acids. The V end was cut by 8 bases, the J end by 5 bases, with 13 bases between. Looked up from germline, CDR1 is SGHTA and CDR2 is FQGNSA. The chain's CDR3 is CASGPRRDEQYF. In nucleotides, the CDR3 is TGTGCCAGCGGCCCGCGGAGGGACGAGCAGTACTTC.

Ten or more counts support this clonotype. Since the library was made to target alpha chains, this beta chain is a stray read and its abundance is not meaningful. The V gene is TRBV6-1, the J gene TRBJ2-5; D is possibly TRBD2 (6 bases). The CDR3 is 13 residues long. Germline lookup yields CDR1 MNHNS and CDR2 SASEGT. With 3 bases removed from V and 3 bases from J, the gap between germline ends came to 8 bases. The DNA for the CDR3 is TGTGCCAGCAGTGAGTGGGGGGAAGAGACCCAGTACTTC. Amino acid sequence: CASSEWGEETQYF.

This clonotype was detected ten times or more. This beta chain slipped into a library made for alpha chains as a stray read, so its size is not meaningful. The CDR3 loop reads CASIATSGGRTDTQYF. The CDR3 DNA reads as TGTGCCAGCATCGCGACTAGCGGGGGGCGCACAGATACGCAGTATTTT. The chain carries TRBV12-3 or TRBV12-4 and TRBJ2-3; TRBD2 aligns across 13 bases. V was clipped by 7 bases and J by 1 base; unmatched bases: 5. The CDR3 consists of 16 residues.

This clonotype was picked up many times. Within a library made for alpha chains, this beta chain is off target, and its count is uninformative. The chain joins TRBV9 to TRBJ2-3; maybe TRBD2 (6 bases). The germline gives CDR1 SGDLS, CDR2 YYNGEE. Trimming removed 4 bases at V and 2 bases at J, with 20 bases between. This CDR3 has 17 amino acids. This CDR3 reads CASSPRRATGLTDTQYF. CDR3 in DNA: TGTGCCAGCAGCCCCCGGAGGGCAACGGGCCTCACAGATACGCAGTATTTT. Combining the CDR3 with reference TRBV9 and TRBJ2-3 gives the whole variable domain DSGVTQTPKHLITATGQRVTLRCSPRSGDLSVYWYQQSLDQGLQFLIQYYNGEERAKGNILERFSAQQFPDLHSELNLSSLELGDSALYFCASSPRRATGLTDTQYFGPGTRLTVL.

In its sample, this clonotype ranks as medium-sized. This beta chain lies outside the target of a library built for alpha chains; its clone size means little. The chain employs TRBV6-1 and TRBJ1-6; TRBD1 agrees at 7 bases. The CDR3 consists of 16 residues. Germline assignment: CDR1 MNHNS and CDR2 SASEGT. V shed 2 bases, J shed 8 bases, and the junction held 9 bases outside the gene matches. CDR3 region: CASSEKVIRGDSPLHF. In nucleotides, the CDR3 is TGTGCCAGCAGTGAAAAGGTTATCAGGGGGGATTCACCCCTCCACTTT.

Ten or more counts support this clonotype. This beta chain was picked up by a library intended for alpha chains and is off target, so its count carries little meaning. V usage is TRBV5-5 and J usage is TRBJ1-1, with TRBD1 as a possible D gene (5 bases). The germline V gene encodes CDR1 SGHKS and CDR2 YYEKEE (reference sequence). The V end was cut by 5 bases, the J end by 5 bases, with 10 bases between. The CDR3 extends over 12 amino acids. This CDR3 reads CASRHQGTEAFF. CDR3 DNA sequence: TGTGCCAGCAGACATCAGGGTACTGAAGCTTTCTTT.

The sample holds many counts of this clonotype. This beta chain is a stray sequence in a library constructed for alpha chains; its clone size is not meaningful. The chain combines TRBV20-1 with TRBJ1-1; D is ambiguous. CDR3 size: 12 residues. Germline V lookup: CDR1 DFQATT, CDR2 SNEGSKA (reference sequence). The V and J ends lost 3 bases and 3 bases respectively, with 8 bases between them. CDR3 sequence: CSARSEDTEAFF. The CDR3 bases are TGCAGTGCTAGGTCAGAGGACACTGAAGCTTTCTTT.

This clonotype was detected ten times or more. This beta chain is a stray read from a library made for alpha chains; its abundance is not meaningful. The J gene is TRBJ2-3, the V gene TRBV14; unclear D gene. The CDR3 is 13 residues long. V was clipped by 1 base and J by 3 bases, with 5 bases between them. CDR1 is SGHDN, CDR2 FVKESK, per germline. CDR3 residues: CASSQGWTDTQYF. CDR3 in DNA: TGTGCCAGCAGCCAAGGTTGGACAGATACGCAGTATTTT. The variable domain in full, completed from reference TRBV14 and TRBJ2-3, reads EAGVTQFPSHSVIEKGQTVTLRCDPISGHDNLYWYRRVMGKEIKFLLHFVKESKQDESGMPNNRFLAERTGGTYSTLKVQPAELEDSGVYFCASSQGWTDTQYFGPGTRLTVL.

This clonotype was recorded many times. In a library made to pick up alpha chains, this beta chain is a stray read with a size that means little. The chain recombines TRBV29-1 with TRBJ2-7, with D maybe TRBD2 (5 bases). The V end lost 0 bases, the J end lost 7 bases, and 13 bases lay between the germline ends. This CDR3 spans 13 amino acids. Germline V gives CDR1 SQVTM, CDR2 ANQGSEA. The chain's CDR3 is CSVEDPLEGEQYF. The CDR3 DNA reads as TGCAGCGTTGAAGACCCCCTAGAGGGAGAGCAGTACTTC.

By share, this clonotype ranks as medium-sized. As an off-target read in a library built for alpha chains, this beta chain has a frequency of little significance. V usage is TRBV7-2 and J usage is TRBJ2-7; D is tentatively TRBD1 or TRBD2 (6 bases each). The ends were cut back, 3 bases at V and 5 bases at J, with 20 bases in the middle. The CDR3 loop spans 16 amino acids. Germline CDR1 reads SGHTA; CDR2 reads FQGNSA. For the CDR3, the DNA is TGTGCCAGCAGCTTTCCCCTCGTGGGGGGCGGTAACGAGCAGTACTTC. As protein: CASSFPLVGGGNEQYF.

In its sample, this clonotype was seen many times. The library was built for alpha chains, so this beta chain is an off-target read and its size means little. V gene TRBV7-2 combines with J gene TRBJ2-5; 9 positions match TRBD2. Germline V gene sequence: CDR1 SGHTA, CDR2 FQGNSA. Germline trimming cut 3 bases from V and 4 bases from J; bases unmatched to any gene: 6. The CDR3 contains 15 residues. CDR3 DNA sequence: TGTGCCAGCAGCTTTGGCGGGGGGGCGGGAGAGACCCAGTACTTC. Encoded protein: CASSFGGGAGETQYF.

This clonotype was detected many times. With the library built for alpha chains, this beta chain is off target and its frequency is not meaningful. CDR3 DNA sequence: TGTGCCAGCAGCGTTAGGGACAGGGCTAGGGAGCAGTACTTC. Protein sequence: CASSVRDRAREQYF. The J gene is TRBJ2-7, the V gene TRBV7-2; TRBD1 matches 9 bases. Per germline, CDR1 SGHTA and CDR2 FQGNSA. The CDR3 has 14 amino acids. V gave up 5 bases and J gave up 7 bases; unmatched junction bases: 9.

This clonotype has ten or more counts. This beta chain slipped into a library made for alpha chains as a stray read, so its size is not meaningful. The chain is built from TRBV29-1 and TRBJ1-5; D possibly corresponds to TRBD1 (5 bases). Trimming shortened V by 4 bases and J by 0 bases, and 10 bases separated the two germline ends. Germline lookup yields CDR1 SQVTM and CDR2 ANQGSEA. The CDR3 consists of 14 residues. CDR3 in DNA: TGCAGCGTTGCTGACAGATATAGCAATCAGCCCCAGCATTTT. Amino acids: CSVADRYSNQPQHF.

This clonotype was detected ten times or more. Because this beta chain is a stray read in a library intended to capture alpha chains, its abundance should not be given much weight. CDR3 sequence reads: CASSPLGGGVYNEQFF. The DNA of the CDR3 is TGTGCCAGCAGCCCACTCGGCGGGGGGGTCTACAATGAGCAGTTCTTC. The chain is built from TRBV7-2 and TRBJ2-1; 9 bases line up with TRBD2. This CDR3 comprises 16 residues. Germline trimming cut 5 bases from V and 3 bases from J; bases unmatched to any gene: 8. The germline CDR1 and CDR2 sequences are SGHTA and FQGNSA.

At least ten counts were recorded for this clonotype. This beta chain is a stray sequence in a library constructed for alpha chains; its clone size is not meaningful. V usage is TRBV20-1 and J usage is TRBJ1-1; D is possibly TRBD1 (5 bases). The CDR3 length is 13 residues. Germline lookup yields CDR1 DFQATT and CDR2 SNEGSKA (reference sequence). Trimming took off 5 bases at V and 1 base at J, with 11 bases between the two ends. This CDR3 is CSAEDSPNTEAFF. As DNA, the CDR3 is TGCAGTGCTGAAGACAGCCCGAACACTGAAGCTTTCTTT.

This clonotype was found many times. The library was designed around alpha chains, so this beta chain is a stray read whose abundance carries little weight. The chain has TRBV9 and TRBJ2-2, with 9 bases identical to TRBD1. Germline CDR1 SGDLS, CDR2 YYNGEE. V dropped 5 bases and J dropped 1; count of bases not matched to a gene: 3. The CDR3 has 15 amino acids. CDR3 amino acids: CASRGTGMNTGELFF. The CDR3 region has the DNA TGTGCCAGCAGGGGGACAGGGATGAACACCGGGGAGCTGTTTTTT.

By share of the sample, this clonotype is medium-sized. As an off-target read in a library built for alpha chains, this beta chain has a frequency of little significance. The chain is built from TRBV7-8 and TRBJ2-7; 8 bases are shared with TRBD1. CDR1 is SGHVS, CDR2 FQNEAQ, per germline. Trimming at V came to 6 bases and at J to 5 bases, leaving 12 bases not matched to a gene. The CDR3 runs to 15 residues. CDR3 region: CASRLPGQGPDEQYF. CDR3 sequence (DNA): TGTGCCAGCAGACTACCCGGACAGGGACCCGACGAGCAGTACTTC.

In this sample, this clonotype turned up many times. For a library built for alpha chains, this beta chain is a stray read; little rests on its size. V and J are TRBV14 and TRBJ2-6; no clear D gene. The CDR3 extends over 16 amino acids. The germline V gene encodes CDR1 SGHDN and CDR2 FVKESK. The V end was cut by 4 bases, the J end by 2 bases, with 12 bases between. Written as DNA, the CDR3 is TGTGCCAGCAGCCCGAGAGCTTTTACTGGGGCCAACGTCCTGACTTTC. Translation gives CASSPRAFTGANVLTF.

This clonotype was seen many times. As an off-target read in a library built for alpha chains, this beta chain has a frequency of little significance. As DNA, the CDR3 is TGTGCCAGCAGCCTAACCGGACAGGGGGCGCTATCTGGGGCCAACGTCCTGACTTTC. Protein sequence: CASSLTGQGALSGANVLTF. This chain links TRBV9 with TRBJ2-6; 11 bases fit TRBD1. V was pared by 4 bases and J by 1 base, with 10 bases of the junction left unmatched. Germline-derived CDR1 and CDR2 are SGDLS and YYNGEE. The CDR3 covers 19 residues.